This T cell receptor beta chain was sequenced in a study of cytomegalovirus exposure and HLA in healthy donors. The study's findings and limits: In a later analysis, an Asian-associated ancestry cluster reportedly showed fewer N-insertions than the roughly 730-donor mean. Later, TCR association rates were found to vary by HLA locus, highest for DRB1 and lowest for HLA-C.

Remarks on this clone: Its antigen is undetermined.

With 60 Vbeta and 13 Jbeta primers, the PCR was carried out. Sequencing used immunoSEQ multiplex PCR; TCRdb keeps in-frame clones, though not all of them. The sample has 50,000 or so clones. The sequenced material came from PBMCs. The sequence came from a man aged 35-49 years in good health and CMV-seropositive.

The CDR3 sequence: CASSGQFQETQYF. CDR3 coding DNA: TGTGCCAGCAGTGGACAGTTCCAAGAGACCCAGTACTTC. This chain links TRBV6-1 with TRBJ2-5; D might be TRBD1 (5 bases). Germline V CDR1 and CDR2: MNHNS, SASEGT. V shed 4 bases and J shed 1 base, with 7 bases lying between them. This CDR3 has 13 residues.